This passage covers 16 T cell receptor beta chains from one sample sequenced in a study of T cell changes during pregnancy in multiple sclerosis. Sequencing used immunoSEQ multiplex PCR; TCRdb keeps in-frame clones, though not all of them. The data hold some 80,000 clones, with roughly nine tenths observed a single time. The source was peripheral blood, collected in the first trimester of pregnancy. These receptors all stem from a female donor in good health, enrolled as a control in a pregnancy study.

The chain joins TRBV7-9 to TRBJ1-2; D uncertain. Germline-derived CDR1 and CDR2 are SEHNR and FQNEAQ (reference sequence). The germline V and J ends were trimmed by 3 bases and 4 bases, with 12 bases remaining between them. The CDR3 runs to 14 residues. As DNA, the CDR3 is TGTGCCAGCAGCTTTGTCGAGACACCCTATGGCTACACCTTC. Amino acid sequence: CASSFVETPYGYTF.

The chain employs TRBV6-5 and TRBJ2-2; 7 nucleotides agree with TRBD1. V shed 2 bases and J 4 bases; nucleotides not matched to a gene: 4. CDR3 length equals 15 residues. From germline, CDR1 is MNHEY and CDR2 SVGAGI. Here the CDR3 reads CASSYEDRRTGELFF. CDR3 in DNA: TGTGCCAGCAGTTACGAGGACAGGCGCACCGGGGAGCTGTTTTTT.

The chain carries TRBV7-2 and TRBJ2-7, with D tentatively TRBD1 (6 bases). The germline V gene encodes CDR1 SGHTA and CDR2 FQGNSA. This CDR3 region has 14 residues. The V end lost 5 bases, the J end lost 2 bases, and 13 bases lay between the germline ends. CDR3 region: CASSPGTYPYEQYF. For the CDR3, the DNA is TGTGCCAGCAGCCCAGGGACATACCCCTACGAGCAGTACTTC.

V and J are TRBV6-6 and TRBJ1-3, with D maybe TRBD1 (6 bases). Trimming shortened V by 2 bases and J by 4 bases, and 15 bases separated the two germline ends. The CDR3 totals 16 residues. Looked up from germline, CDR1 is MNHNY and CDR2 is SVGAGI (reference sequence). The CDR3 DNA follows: TGTGCCAGCAGTTACATAGACAGGCCGATCGGAAACACCATATATTTT. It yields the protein CASSYIDRPIGNTIYF.

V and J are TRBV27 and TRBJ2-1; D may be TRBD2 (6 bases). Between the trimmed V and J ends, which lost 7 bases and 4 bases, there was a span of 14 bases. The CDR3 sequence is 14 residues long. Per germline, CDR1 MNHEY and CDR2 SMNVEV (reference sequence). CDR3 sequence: CASNPPGTYNEQFF. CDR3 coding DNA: TGTGCCAGCAACCCCCCCGGGACTTACAATGAGCAGTTCTTC.

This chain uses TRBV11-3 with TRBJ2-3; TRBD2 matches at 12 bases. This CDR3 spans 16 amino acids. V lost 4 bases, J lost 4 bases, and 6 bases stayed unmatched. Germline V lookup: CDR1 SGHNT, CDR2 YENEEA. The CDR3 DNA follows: TGTGCCAGCAGCTCGCCGGCTAGCGGGGGGGCAGATACGCAGTATTTT. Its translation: CASSSPASGGADTQYF.

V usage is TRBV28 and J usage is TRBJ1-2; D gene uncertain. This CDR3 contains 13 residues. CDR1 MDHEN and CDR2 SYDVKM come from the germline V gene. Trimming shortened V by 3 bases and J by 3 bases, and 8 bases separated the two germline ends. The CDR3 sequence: CASSLSADYGYTF. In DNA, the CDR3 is TGTGCCAGCAGTTTGTCTGCGGACTATGGCTACACCTTC.

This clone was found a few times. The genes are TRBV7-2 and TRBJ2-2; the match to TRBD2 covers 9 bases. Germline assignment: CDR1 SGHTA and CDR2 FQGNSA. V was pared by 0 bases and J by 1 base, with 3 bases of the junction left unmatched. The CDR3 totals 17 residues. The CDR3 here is CASSLAASGMNTGELFF. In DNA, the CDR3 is TGTGCCAGCAGCTTAGCCGCTAGCGGGATGAACACCGGGGAGCTGTTTTTT.

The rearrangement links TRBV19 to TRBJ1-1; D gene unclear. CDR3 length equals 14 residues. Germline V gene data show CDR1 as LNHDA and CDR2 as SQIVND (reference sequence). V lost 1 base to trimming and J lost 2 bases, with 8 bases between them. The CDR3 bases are TGTGCCAGTAGTATAGCGGGATACAACACTGAAGCTTTCTTT. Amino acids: CASSIAGYNTEAFF.

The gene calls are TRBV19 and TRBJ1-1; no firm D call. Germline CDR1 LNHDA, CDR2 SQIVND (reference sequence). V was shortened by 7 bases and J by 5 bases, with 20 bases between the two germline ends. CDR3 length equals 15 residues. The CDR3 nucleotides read TGTGCCAGTACCTCGTTTAGACAAAGGAATACTGAAGCTTTCTTT. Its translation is CASTSFRQRNTEAFF.

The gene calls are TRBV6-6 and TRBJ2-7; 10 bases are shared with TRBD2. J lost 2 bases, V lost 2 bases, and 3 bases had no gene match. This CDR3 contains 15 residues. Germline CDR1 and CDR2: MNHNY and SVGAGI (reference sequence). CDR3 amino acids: CASSYRAGGPYEQYF. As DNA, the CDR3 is TGTGCCAGCAGTTACCGAGCGGGGGGGCCCTACGAGCAGTACTTC.

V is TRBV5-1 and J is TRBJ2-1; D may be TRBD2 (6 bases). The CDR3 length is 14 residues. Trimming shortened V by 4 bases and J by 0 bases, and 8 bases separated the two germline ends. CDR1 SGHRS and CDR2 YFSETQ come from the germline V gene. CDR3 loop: CASSPGGSYNEQFF. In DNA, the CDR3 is TGCGCCAGCAGCCCCGGGGGCTCCTACAATGAGCAGTTCTTC. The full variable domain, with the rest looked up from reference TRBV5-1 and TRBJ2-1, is KAGVTQTPRYLIKTRGQQVTLSCSPISGHRSVSWYQQTPGQGLQFLFEYFSETQRNKGNFPGRFSGRQFSNSRSEMNVSTLELGDSALYLCASSPGGSYNEQFFGPGTRLTVL.

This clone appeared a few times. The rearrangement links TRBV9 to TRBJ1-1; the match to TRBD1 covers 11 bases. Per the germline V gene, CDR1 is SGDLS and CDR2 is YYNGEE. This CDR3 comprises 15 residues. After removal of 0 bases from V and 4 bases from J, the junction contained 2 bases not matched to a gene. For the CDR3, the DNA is TGTGCCAGCAGCGTAGAGGGGACAGGGGGCACTGAAGCTTTCTTT. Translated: CASSVEGTGGTEAFF.

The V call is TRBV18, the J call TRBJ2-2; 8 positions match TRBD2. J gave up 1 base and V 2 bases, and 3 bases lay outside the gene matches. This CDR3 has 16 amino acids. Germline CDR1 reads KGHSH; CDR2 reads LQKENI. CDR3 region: CASSPRSGGNTGELFF. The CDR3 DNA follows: TGTGCCAGCTCACCAAGGAGCGGGGGGAACACCGGGGAGCTGTTTTTT. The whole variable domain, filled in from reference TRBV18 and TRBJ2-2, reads NAGVMQNPRHLVRRRGQEARLRCSPMKGHSHVYWYRQLPEEGLKFMVYLQKENIIDESGMPKERFSAEFPKEGPSILRIQQVVRGDSAAYFCASSPRSGGNTGELFFGEGSRLTVL.

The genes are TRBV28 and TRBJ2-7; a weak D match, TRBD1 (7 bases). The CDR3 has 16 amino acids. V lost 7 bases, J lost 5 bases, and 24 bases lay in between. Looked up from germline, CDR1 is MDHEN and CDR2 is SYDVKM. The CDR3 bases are TGTGCCAGCAATTTCCAGGGGGGTCGGAGGGGAGACGAGCAGTACTTC. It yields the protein CASNFQGGRRGDEQYF. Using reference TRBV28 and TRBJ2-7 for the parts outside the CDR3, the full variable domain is DVKVTQSSRYLVKRTGEKVFLECVQDMDHENMFWYRQDPGLGLRLIYFSYDVKMKEKGDIPEGYSVSREKKERFSLILESASTNQTSMYLCASNFQGGRRGDEQYFGPGTRLTVT.

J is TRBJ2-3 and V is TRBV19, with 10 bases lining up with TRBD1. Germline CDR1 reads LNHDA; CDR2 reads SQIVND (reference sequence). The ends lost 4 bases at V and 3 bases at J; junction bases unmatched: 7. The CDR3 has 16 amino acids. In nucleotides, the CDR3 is TGTGCCAGTAGTAGAGGGACAGGGGATGGTACAGATACGCAGTATTTT. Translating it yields CASSRGTGDGTDTQYF.